A selection of T cell receptor beta chains follows, all from one sample in a study of OX40 agonist ivuxolimab in advanced cancers. TCRdb's copy holds only in-frame clones and misses some; the assay was immunoSEQ multiplex PCR. The sample includes roughly 59,000 clones, 81% of them seen just once. The sample was CD4+ or CD8+ T cells sorted from blood, taken in a trial of the OX40 agonist ivuxolimab. These receptor sequences come from an adult with an advanced solid tumor such as melanoma, head and neck, liver or kidney cancer. Each CDR3 is given with its conserved first and last residue.

v_call: TRBV2; j_call: TRBJ2-3; cdr3_aa: CASSAPGVAGGPGDTQYF
v_call: TRBV7-9; j_call: TRBJ1-5; cdr3_aa: CASSLWDRRDSGNQPQHF
v_call: TRBV5-1; j_call: TRBJ1-2; cdr3_aa: CASSPNGAYGYTF
v_call: TRBV7-9; j_call: TRBJ1-1; cdr3_aa: CASSFWARGAEAFF
v_call: TRBV7-6; j_call: TRBJ1-1; cdr3_aa: CASSLEPGRDTEAFF
v_call: TRBV5-1; j_call: TRBJ2-7; cdr3_aa: CASSLSSYEQYF
v_call: TRBV7-9; j_call: TRBJ2-7; cdr3_aa: CASSVIMGQDTYEQYF
v_call: TRBV27; j_call: TRBJ2-2; cdr3_aa: CASSTTGGYTGELFF
v_call: TRBV6-5; j_call: TRBJ1-2; cdr3_aa: CASSYRGAGANYGYTF
v_call: TRBV21-1; j_call: TRBJ1-2; cdr3_aa: CASSRNRGPNYGYTF
v_call: TRBV5-1; j_call: TRBJ1-1; cdr3_aa: CASSAGGGAEAFF
v_call: TRBV9; j_call: TRBJ2-7; cdr3_aa: CASSADSRGGWDEQYF
v_call: TRBV6-4; j_call: TRBJ2-3; cdr3_aa: CASSVSGAGADTQYF
v_call: TRBV2; j_call: TRBJ2-6; cdr3_aa: CASSPNRSGANVLTF
v_call: TRBV19; j_call: TRBJ2-4; cdr3_aa: CASSSIAKNIQYF
v_call: TRBV9; j_call: TRBJ1-5; cdr3_aa: CASSSPGGREESNQPQHF
v_call: TRBV5-1; j_call: TRBJ2-3; cdr3_aa: CASSLGSTAIRDTQYF
v_call: TRBV5-5; j_call: TRBJ1-6; cdr3_aa: CASSQGGGGFSPLHF
v_call: TRBV7-3; j_call: TRBJ2-7; cdr3_aa: CASSPDSGRTTYEQYF
v_call: TRBV10-3; j_call: TRBJ2-1; cdr3_aa: CAISPDNNEQFF
v_call: TRBV13; j_call: TRBJ1-2; cdr3_aa: CASSFRGPEISYTF
v_call: TRBV6-5; j_call: TRBJ1-5; cdr3_aa: CASSPTGAHQPQHF
v_call: TRBV5-4; j_call: TRBJ2-2; cdr3_aa: CASSPLGAGTLTGELFF
v_call: TRBV10-2; j_call: TRBJ1-6; cdr3_aa: CASTGGRGRALHF
v_call: TRBV11-2; j_call: TRBJ2-2; cdr3_aa: CASSPTGLDTTGELFF
v_call: TRBV6-5; j_call: TRBJ2-5; cdr3_aa: CASRFRGRGETQYF
v_call: TRBV19; j_call: TRBJ2-3; cdr3_aa: CASSIRDRETDTQYF
v_call: TRBV30; j_call: TRBJ1-3; cdr3_aa: CAWSVRGNTIYF
v_call: TRBV7-9; j_call: TRBJ1-6; cdr3_aa: CASSLGQDSPLHF
v_call: TRBV5-1; j_call: TRBJ2-1; cdr3_aa: CASSQGGLAGRNEQFF
v_call: TRBV7-2; j_call: TRBJ1-4; cdr3_aa: CASSSRGRGEKLFF
v_call: TRBV6-9; j_call: TRBJ1-2; cdr3_aa: CASSSRQGAGGYTF
v_call: TRBV19; j_call: TRBJ1-5; cdr3_aa: CASRAPTPNQPQHF
v_call: TRBV16; j_call: TRBJ1-5; cdr3_aa: CASSQGQGSAGQPQHF
v_call: TRBV30; j_call: TRBJ1-1; cdr3_aa: CAWSKGLRTEAFF
v_call: TRBV11-2; j_call: TRBJ2-7; cdr3_aa: CASSLDLRGQRDEQYF
v_call: TRBV5-1; j_call: TRBJ2-3; cdr3_aa: CASSLAVVTDTQYF
v_call: TRBV5-1; j_call: TRBJ1-1; cdr3_aa: CASSALPGVGNTEAFF
v_call: TRBV14; j_call: TRBJ2-1; cdr3_aa: CASSQGASGGVYNEQFF
v_call: TRBV6-1; j_call: TRBJ2-7; cdr3_aa: CASKSADRRGYEQYF
v_call: TRBV6-1; j_call: TRBJ2-7; cdr3_aa: CASSAASGGYGYEQYF
v_call: TRBV6-1; j_call: TRBJ1-2; cdr3_aa: CASSEPSYGYTF
v_call: TRBV2; j_call: TRBJ1-2; cdr3_aa: CASSEETGYGYTF
v_call: TRBV9; j_call: TRBJ2-2; cdr3_aa: CASSVGTGTTGELFF
v_call: TRBV19; j_call: TRBJ2-2; cdr3_aa: CASSIDSRTGELFF
v_call: TRBV5-6; j_call: TRBJ1-1; cdr3_aa: CASSRQMEAFF
v_call: TRBV28; j_call: TRBJ1-5; cdr3_aa: CASSLRQGNQPQHF
v_call: TRBV19; j_call: TRBJ1-1; cdr3_aa: CASSTVNTEAFF
v_call: TRBV7-2; j_call: TRBJ2-7; cdr3_aa: CASSPGGAGDYEQYF
v_call: TRBV11-2; j_call: TRBJ2-1; cdr3_aa: CASSSLRSYNEQFF
v_call: TRBV11-1; j_call: TRBJ2-5; cdr3_aa: CASSLNRGPGGKTQYF
v_call: TRBV7-2; j_call: TRBJ2-1; cdr3_aa: CASNPGQGGDEQFF
v_call: TRBV11-3; j_call: TRBJ1-2; cdr3_aa: CAGGGYTF